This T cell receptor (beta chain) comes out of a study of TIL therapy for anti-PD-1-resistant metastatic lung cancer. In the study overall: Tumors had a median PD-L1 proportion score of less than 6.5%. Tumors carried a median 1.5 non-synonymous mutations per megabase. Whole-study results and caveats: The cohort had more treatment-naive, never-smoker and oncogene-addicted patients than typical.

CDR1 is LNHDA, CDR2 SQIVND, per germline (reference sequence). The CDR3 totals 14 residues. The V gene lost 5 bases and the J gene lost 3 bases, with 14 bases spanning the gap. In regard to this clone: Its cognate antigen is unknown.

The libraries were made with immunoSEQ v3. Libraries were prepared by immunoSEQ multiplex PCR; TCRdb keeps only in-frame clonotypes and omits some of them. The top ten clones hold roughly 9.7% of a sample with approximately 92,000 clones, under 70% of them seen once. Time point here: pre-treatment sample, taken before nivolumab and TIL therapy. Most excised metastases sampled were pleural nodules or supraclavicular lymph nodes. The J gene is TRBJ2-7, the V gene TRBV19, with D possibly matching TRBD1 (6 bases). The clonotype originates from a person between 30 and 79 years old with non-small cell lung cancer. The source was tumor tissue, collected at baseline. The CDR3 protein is CASSLRDTLYEQYF. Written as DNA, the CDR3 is TGTGCCAGTAGTCTCCGGGACACCCTCTACGAGCAGTACTTC.